In this sample, the clone carrying this TCR beta chain turned up many times. Amplification yielded TCR beta CDR3 regions, with RNA transcripts as the source. The primer set for the first-round RT-PCR of the TCR CDR3 was HTBI. Each CDR3 protein gets one entry after TCRdb re-called the multiplex PCR reads with MiXCR. This table holds a few hundred thousand distinct CDR3 sequences, 15% to 18% found once. This CDR3 spans 15 amino acids. Germline assignment: CDR1 DFQATT and CDR2 SNEGSKA (reference sequence). V dropped 6 bases and J dropped 0 bases, with 15 bases sitting between them. Participants, patients aged 18 to 65, had newly diagnosed hyperthyroidism with a duration under 2 months. The sample originates from a study of T cells in Graves' hyperthyroidism and ophthalmopathy.

The sequencing input was blood. The TCR comes from a woman in her 30s with Graves' hyperthyroidism. The chain employs TRBV20-1 and TRBJ2-1; no clear D gene. DNA for the CDR3: TGCAGTGCAAATCTACTCGCGCGCTCCTACAATGAGCAGTTCTTC. Translation gives CSANLLARSYNEQFF.